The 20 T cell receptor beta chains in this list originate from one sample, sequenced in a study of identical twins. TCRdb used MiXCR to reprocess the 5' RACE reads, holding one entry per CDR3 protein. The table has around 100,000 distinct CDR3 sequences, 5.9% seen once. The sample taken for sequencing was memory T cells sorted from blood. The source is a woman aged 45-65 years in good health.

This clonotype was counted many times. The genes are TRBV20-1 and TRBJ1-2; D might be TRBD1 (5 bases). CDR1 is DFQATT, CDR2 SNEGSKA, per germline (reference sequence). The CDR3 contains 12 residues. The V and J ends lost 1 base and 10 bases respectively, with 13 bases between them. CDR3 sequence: CSARVSGNVYTF. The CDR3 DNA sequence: TGCAGTGCTAGAGTTTCAGGGAATGTCTACACCTTC.

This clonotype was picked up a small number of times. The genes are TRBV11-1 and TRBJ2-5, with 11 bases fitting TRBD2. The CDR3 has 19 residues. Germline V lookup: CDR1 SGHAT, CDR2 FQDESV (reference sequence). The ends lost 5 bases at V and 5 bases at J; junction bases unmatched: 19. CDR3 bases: TGTGCCAGCAGCGAAAAAGTATTCGGTCTAGCGGGAGGCCGGGAGACCCAGTACTTC. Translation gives CASSEKVFGLAGGRETQYF. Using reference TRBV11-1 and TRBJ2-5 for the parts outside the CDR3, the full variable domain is EAEVAQSPRYKITEKSQAVAFWCDPISGHATLYWYRQILGQGPELLVQFQDESVVDDSQLPKDRFSAERLKGVDSTLKIQPAELGDSAMYLCASSEKVFGLAGGRETQYFGPGTRLLVL.

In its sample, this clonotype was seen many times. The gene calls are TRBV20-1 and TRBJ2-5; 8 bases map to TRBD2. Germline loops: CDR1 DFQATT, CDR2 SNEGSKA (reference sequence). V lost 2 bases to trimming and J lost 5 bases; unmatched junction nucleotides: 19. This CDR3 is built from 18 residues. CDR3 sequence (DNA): TGCAGTGCTAGAAGCTTTCTAGCGGGCGAGTTTTCAGGGGAGACCCAGTACTTC. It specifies CSARSFLAGEFSGETQYF.

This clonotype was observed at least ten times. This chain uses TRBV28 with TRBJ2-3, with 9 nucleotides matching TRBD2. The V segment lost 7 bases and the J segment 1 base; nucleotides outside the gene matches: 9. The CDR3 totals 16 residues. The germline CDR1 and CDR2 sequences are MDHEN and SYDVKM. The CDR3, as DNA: TGTGCCAGCACACACGATAAGCGGGGGGGCACAGATACGCAGTATTTT. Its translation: CASTHDKRGGTDTQYF.

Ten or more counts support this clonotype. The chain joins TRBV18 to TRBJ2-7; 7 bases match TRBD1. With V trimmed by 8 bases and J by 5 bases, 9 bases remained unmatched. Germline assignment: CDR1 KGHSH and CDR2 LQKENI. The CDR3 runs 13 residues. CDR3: CASADRVRNEQYF. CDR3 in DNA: TGTGCCAGCGCCGACAGGGTTCGGAACGAGCAGTACTTC.

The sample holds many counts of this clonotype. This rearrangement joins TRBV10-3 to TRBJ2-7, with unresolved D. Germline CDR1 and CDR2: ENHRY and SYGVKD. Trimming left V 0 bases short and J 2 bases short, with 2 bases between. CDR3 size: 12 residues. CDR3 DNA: TGTGCCATCAGTGAGTCTGCCTACGAGCAGTACTTC. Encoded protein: CAISESAYEQYF.

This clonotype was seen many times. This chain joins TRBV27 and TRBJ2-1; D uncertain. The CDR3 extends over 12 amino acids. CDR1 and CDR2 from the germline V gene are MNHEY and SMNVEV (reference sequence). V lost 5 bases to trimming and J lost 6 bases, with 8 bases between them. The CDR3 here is CASSAVLNEQFF. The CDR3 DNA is TGTGCCAGCAGTGCCGTCCTCAATGAGCAGTTCTTC.

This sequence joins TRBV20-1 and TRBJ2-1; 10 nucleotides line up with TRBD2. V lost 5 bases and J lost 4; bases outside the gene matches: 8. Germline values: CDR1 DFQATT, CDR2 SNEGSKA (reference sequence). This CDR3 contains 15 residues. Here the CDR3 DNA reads TGCAGTGCTGCCATCAGCGGGAGGGCTTACAATGAGCAGTTCTTC. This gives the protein CSAAISGRAYNEQFF.

The DNA of the CDR3 is TGTGCCAGCAGTGACTCGGAAAGGGTCTCCTACAATGAGCAGTTCTTC. It translates to CASSDSERVSYNEQFF. The rearrangement links TRBV6-4 to TRBJ2-1; D gene ambiguous. The germline V gene encodes CDR1 MRHNA and CDR2 SNTAGT. This CDR3 has 16 amino acids. The germline V and J ends were trimmed by 0 bases and 0 bases, with 9 bases remaining between them.

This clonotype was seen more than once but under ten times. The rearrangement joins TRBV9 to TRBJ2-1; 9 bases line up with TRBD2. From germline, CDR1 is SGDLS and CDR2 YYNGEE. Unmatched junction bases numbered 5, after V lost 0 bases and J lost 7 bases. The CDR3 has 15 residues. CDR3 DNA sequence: TGTGCCAGCAGCGTAGTTAGCGGGAGTCGTAATGAGCAGTTCTTC. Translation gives CASSVVSGSRNEQFF.

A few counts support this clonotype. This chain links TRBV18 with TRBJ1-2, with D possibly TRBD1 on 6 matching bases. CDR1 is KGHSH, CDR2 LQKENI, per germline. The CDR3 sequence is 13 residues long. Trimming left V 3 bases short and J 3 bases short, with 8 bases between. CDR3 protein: CASSPRQDYGYTF. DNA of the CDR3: TGTGCCAGCTCACCTCGACAGGACTATGGCTACACCTTC.

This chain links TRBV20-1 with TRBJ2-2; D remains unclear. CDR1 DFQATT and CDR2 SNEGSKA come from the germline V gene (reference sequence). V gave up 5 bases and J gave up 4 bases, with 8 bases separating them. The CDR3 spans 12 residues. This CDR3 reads CSAYQPTGELFF. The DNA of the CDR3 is TGCAGTGCTTACCAGCCCACCGGGGAGCTGTTTTTT.

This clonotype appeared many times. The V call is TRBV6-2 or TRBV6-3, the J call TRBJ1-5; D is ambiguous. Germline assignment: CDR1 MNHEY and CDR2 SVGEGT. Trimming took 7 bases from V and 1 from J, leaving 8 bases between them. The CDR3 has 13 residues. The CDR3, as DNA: TGTGCCAGCAAGGTCAGCAGCAATCAGCCCCAGCATTTT. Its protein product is CASKVSSNQPQHF.

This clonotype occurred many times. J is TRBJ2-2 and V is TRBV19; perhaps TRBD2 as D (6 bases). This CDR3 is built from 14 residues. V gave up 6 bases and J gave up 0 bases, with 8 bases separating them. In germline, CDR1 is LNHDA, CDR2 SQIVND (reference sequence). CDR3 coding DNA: TGTGCCAGTAGGTGGGACTCGAACACCGGGGAGCTGTTTTTT. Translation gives CASRWDSNTGELFF.

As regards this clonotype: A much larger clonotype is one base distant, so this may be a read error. The CDR3 here is CASSLYPEAFF. CDR3 in DNA: TGTGCCAGCAGTTTATACCCTGAAGCTTTCTTT. V gene TRBV28 combines with J gene TRBJ1-1, with unresolved D. CDR1 is MDHEN and CDR2 is SYDVKM in the germline V gene. This CDR3 has 11 amino acids. The V end was cut by 1 base, the J end by 6 bases, with 3 bases between. Full variable domain (missing parts from reference TRBV28 and TRBJ1-1): DVKVTQSSRYLVKRTGEKVFLECVQDMDHENMFWYRQDPGLGLRLIYFSYDVKMKEKGDIPEGYSVSREKKERFSLILESASTNQTSMYLCASSLYPEAFFGQGTRLTVV.

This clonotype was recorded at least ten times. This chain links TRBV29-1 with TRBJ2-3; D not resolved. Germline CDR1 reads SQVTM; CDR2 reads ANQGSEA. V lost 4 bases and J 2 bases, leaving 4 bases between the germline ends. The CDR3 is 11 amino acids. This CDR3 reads CSVGDTDTQYF. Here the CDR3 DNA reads TGCAGCGTTGGAGACACAGATACGCAGTATTTT.

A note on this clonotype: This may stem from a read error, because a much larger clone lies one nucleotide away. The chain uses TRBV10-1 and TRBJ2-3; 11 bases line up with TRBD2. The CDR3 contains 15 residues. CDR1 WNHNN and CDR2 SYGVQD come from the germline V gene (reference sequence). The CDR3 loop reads CSSTPGLAATDTQYF. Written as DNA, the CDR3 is TGCTCCAGCACCCCGGGACTAGCGGCCACAGATACGCAGTATTTT.

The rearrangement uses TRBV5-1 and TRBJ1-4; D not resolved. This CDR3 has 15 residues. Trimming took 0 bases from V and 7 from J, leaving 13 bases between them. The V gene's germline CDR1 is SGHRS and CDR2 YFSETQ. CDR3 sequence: CASSLDGRTGEKLFF. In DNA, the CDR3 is TGCGCCAGCAGCTTGGACGGCCGGACGGGTGAAAAACTGTTTTTT.

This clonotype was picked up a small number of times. CDR3 sequence reads: CARWTGPTDTQYF. DNA for the CDR3: TGTGCCAGGTGGACAGGTCCCACAGATACGCAGTATTTT. The chain joins TRBV21-1 to TRBJ2-3; TRBD1 is the table's D call and was not checked against the DNA. TRBV21-1 is a pseudogene locus. This CDR3 has 13 residues.

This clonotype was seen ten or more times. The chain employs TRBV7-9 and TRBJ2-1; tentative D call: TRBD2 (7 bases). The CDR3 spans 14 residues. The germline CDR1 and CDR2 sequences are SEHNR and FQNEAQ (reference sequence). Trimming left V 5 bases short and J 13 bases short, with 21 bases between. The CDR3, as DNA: TGTGCCAGCAGCCAAAGAAGGGGGGGCCAGCGTCAGTTCTTC. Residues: CASSQRRGGQRQFF.